The clone carrying this T cell receptor beta chain was seen repeatedly, ten times or more. Its antigen is unidentified. The library labeled individual cDNA molecules by adding unique molecular identifiers to them. MiXCR, run by TCRdb on the RACE reads, gives a single entry per CDR3 protein. The data show about 39,000 distinct CDR3 sequences, around an eighth seen once. The data are from a study of human T cells and chemical hapten exposure. Study at large: Slight differences in pooled library volume were the main source of varying TCR yields across samples.

Study outcomes and limitations: Alopecia in all donors means immunity may differ from healthy individuals.

The CDR3 has 15 amino acids. Germline V gives CDR1 LGHDT, CDR2 YNNKEL (reference sequence). V was shortened by 4 bases and J by 5 bases, with 17 bases between the two germline ends. Indicated time point: pre-sensitization, week 0. This sample's treatment: therapeutic diphenylcyclopropenone sensitization with weekly scalp DPC. The starting material was whole blood, obtained in connection with sensitization to the hapten diphenylcyclopropenone (DPC). The source of this sequence is a woman in her thirties with alopecia areata. Some clones in this sample may be carry-over from other donors' samples. The rearrangement joins TRBV3-1 to TRBJ1-2; possibly TRBD1 for D (6 bases). This CDR3 reads CASSPNPGAGYGYTF. The CDR3 DNA reads as TGTGCCAGCAGCCCCAACCCGGGGGCGGGGTATGGCTACACCTTC.